Each of the 14 T cell receptor beta chains below was sequenced from the same sample in a study of sequential checkpoint blockade in melanoma (dated by TCRdb to the late 2010s). The library was obtained by the immunoSEQ multiplex PCR assay. The table was pulled from immuneACCESS by TCRdb, which kept in-frame rearrangements only. Such tables lose some clones; where checked, under half of the loss comes from unresolved V genes, and the rest has no known cause. The sample table lists about 18,000 clones, under 75% of them with a count of one. Clones ranked in the top ten supply approximately 17% of the sample. According to the study, the label for this sample's treatment or condition signals: randomized to nivolumab then ipilimumab (arm A) or the reverse (arm B). This material consisted of CD8+ T cells sorted from blood (inferred from file names), taken from a patient given nivolumab and ipilimumab in sequence. These receptors originate from a human donor with melanoma.

A few counts support this clone. The rearrangement links TRBV7-4 to TRBJ1-4; D gene unclear. CDR1 SGHVT and CDR2 SQSDAQ come from the germline V gene. V was cut by 5 bases and J by 7 bases, with 17 bases left in between. The CDR3 contains 15 residues. In nucleotides, the CDR3 is TGTGCCAGCAGCGTAGGATCCGGGAAGGGTGAAAAACTGTTTTTT. This sequence encodes CASSVGSGKGEKLFF.

The rearrangement links TRBV5-6 to TRBJ2-1, with a tentative D call TRBD1 (6 bases). This CDR3 is built from 15 residues. With 2 bases removed from V and 1 base from J, the gap between germline ends came to 10 bases. The V gene's germline CDR1 is SGHDT and CDR2 YYEEEE. CDR3 coding DNA: TGTGCCAGCAGCTTCGTACAGGGATCCTACAATGAGCAGTTCTTC. This codes for CASSFVQGSYNEQFF.

The rearrangement links TRBV7-2 to TRBJ1-1, with D tentatively TRBD1 (5 bases). The CDR3 totals 15 residues. Germline assignment: CDR1 SGHTA and CDR2 FQGNSA. Trimming shortened V by 0 bases and J by 3 bases, and 11 bases separated the two germline ends. Here the CDR3 reads CASSLALRADTEAFF. The CDR3 DNA sequence: TGTGCCAGCAGCTTAGCGCTCAGGGCGGACACTGAAGCTTTCTTT. Based on the CDR3 plus reference TRBV7-2 and TRBJ1-1, the full variable domain is GAGVSQSPSNKVTEKGKDVELRCDPISGHTALYWYRQSLGQGLEFLIYFQGNSAPDKSGLPSDRFSAERTGGSVSTLTIQRTQQEDSAVYLCASSLALRADTEAFFGQGTRLTVV.

This sequence joins TRBV13 and TRBJ2-1, with 9 bases that match TRBD1. This CDR3 is built from 16 residues. Germline assignment: CDR1 PRHDT and CDR2 FYEKMQ (reference sequence). Losses at the gene ends were 1 base for V and 5 bases for J; bases not matched to a gene: 6. This CDR3 reads CASSLDRQGGNNEQFF. CDR3 DNA sequence: TGTGCCAGCAGCTTAGACCGACAGGGGGGAAACAATGAGCAGTTCTTC.

The chain is built from TRBV7-9 and TRBJ2-7, with a weak D call TRBD1 (5 bases). Germline-derived CDR1 and CDR2 are SEHNR and FQNEAQ (reference sequence). CDR3 length equals 13 residues. V gave up 5 bases and J gave up 7 bases, with 15 bases separating them. CDR3 sequence: CASSLFRGSEQYF. For the CDR3, the DNA is TGTGCCAGCAGCCTATTTAGGGGTTCAGAGCAGTACTTC.

V is TRBV18 and J is TRBJ2-1; 7 nucleotides match TRBD2. With 5 bases clipped from V and 7 bases from J, the junction kept 8 bases outside the gene matches. This CDR3 has 14 amino acids. The germline V gene has CDR1 KGHSH and CDR2 LQKENI. The chain's CDR3 is CASSAWDGGNEQFF. DNA of the CDR3: TGTGCCAGCTCAGCATGGGACGGGGGGAATGAGCAGTTCTTC.

The chain joins TRBV7-9 to TRBJ2-4; D gene ambiguous. Germline V gene data show CDR1 as SEHNR and CDR2 as FQNEAQ (reference sequence). The CDR3 extends over 14 amino acids. Trimming removed 1 base at V and 1 base at J, with 5 bases between. Here the CDR3 DNA reads TGTGCCAGCAGCTTAGGTAGCGCCAAAAACATTCAGTACTTC. Translated, it gives CASSLGSAKNIQYF.

This CDR3 reads CASSLGQAGELFF. The CDR3 DNA sequence: TGTGCCAGCAGCTTAGGACAGGCCGGGGAGCTGTTTTTT. The chain recombines TRBV13 with TRBJ2-2; possible D gene TRBD1, 5 bases. The CDR3 totals 13 residues. CDR1 and CDR2 (germline): PRHDT, FYEKMQ (reference sequence). Trimming cost V 0 bases and J 6 bases, with 5 bases left between them.

The rearrangement uses TRBV5-1 and TRBJ1-2; no definite D call. The CDR3 is 15 residues long. V was trimmed by 0 bases and J by 4 bases, leaving 13 bases between them. Germline CDR1 and CDR2: SGHRS and YFSETQ. CDR3 coding DNA: TGCGCCAGCAGCTTGGCCGGGTCAGCTAGCTATGGCTACACCTTC. Translation gives CASSLAGSASYGYTF. Complete variable domain (other parts from reference TRBV5-1 and TRBJ1-2): KAGVTQTPRYLIKTRGQQVTLSCSPISGHRSVSWYQQTPGQGLQFLFEYFSETQRNKGNFPGRFSGRQFSNSRSEMNVSTLELGDSALYLCASSLAGSASYGYTFGSGTRLTVV.

This clone was recorded a few times. The chain employs TRBV30 and TRBJ2-3; D unresolved. The CDR3 has 14 residues. The V gene lost 0 bases and the J gene lost 0 bases, with 7 bases spanning the gap. The germline gives CDR1 GTSNPN, CDR2 SVGIG (reference sequence). The CDR3 sequence: CAWSVVDSTDTQYF. The CDR3, as DNA: TGTGCCTGGAGTGTTGTAGATAGCACAGATACGCAGTATTTT.

This chain joins TRBV28 and TRBJ1-6; the match to TRBD1 covers 10 bases. The CDR3 runs 18 residues. Trimming took 5 bases from V and 9 from J; bases not matched to a gene: 16. Germline-derived CDR1 and CDR2 are MDHEN and SYDVKM. CDR3 bases: TGTGCCAGCAGTCTACCTTGGACAGGGGGATTGTATGGTTCACCCCTCCACTTT. Translated, it gives CASSLPWTGGLYGSPLHF. The complete variable domain, with remaining parts taken from reference TRBV28 and TRBJ1-6, reads DVKVTQSSRYLVKRTGEKVFLECVQDMDHENMFWYRQDPGLGLRLIYFSYDVKMKEKGDIPEGYSVSREKKERFSLILESASTNQTSMYLCASSLPWTGGLYGSPLHFGNGTRLTVT.

The genes are TRBV10-2 and TRBJ2-5, with 14 bases identical to TRBD2. This CDR3 is 16 amino acids long. From germline, CDR1 is WSHSY and CDR2 SAAADI. The V segment lost 7 bases and the J segment 4 bases; nucleotides outside the gene matches: 8. This CDR3 reads CASTGLAGGLGETQYF. CDR3 nucleotides: TGCGCCAGCACTGGACTAGCGGGGGGTCTGGGAGAGACCCAGTACTTC.

The chain is built from TRBV2 and TRBJ1-6, with 10 bases that match TRBD1. CDR1 is SNHLY and CDR2 is FYNNEI in the germline V gene. This CDR3 is built from 14 residues. The J segment lost 7 bases and the V segment lost 4 bases, leaving 1 base of the junction unmatched. Here the CDR3 DNA reads TGTGCCAGCAGTGGGGGACAGGGGAATTCACCCCTCCACTTT. It yields the protein CASSGGQGNSPLHF.

The V and J genes are TRBV4-1 and TRBJ2-1, with 8 bases aligning to TRBD2. The length of the CDR3 is 16 residues. The ends lost 2 bases at V and 2 bases at J; junction bases unmatched: 5. CDR1 is MGHRA and CDR2 is YSYEKL in the germline V gene. The CDR3 nucleotides are TGCGCCAGCAGCCAAATAGCGGGGTCCGCCTACAATGAGCAGTTCTTC. Amino acid sequence: CASSQIAGSAYNEQFF.